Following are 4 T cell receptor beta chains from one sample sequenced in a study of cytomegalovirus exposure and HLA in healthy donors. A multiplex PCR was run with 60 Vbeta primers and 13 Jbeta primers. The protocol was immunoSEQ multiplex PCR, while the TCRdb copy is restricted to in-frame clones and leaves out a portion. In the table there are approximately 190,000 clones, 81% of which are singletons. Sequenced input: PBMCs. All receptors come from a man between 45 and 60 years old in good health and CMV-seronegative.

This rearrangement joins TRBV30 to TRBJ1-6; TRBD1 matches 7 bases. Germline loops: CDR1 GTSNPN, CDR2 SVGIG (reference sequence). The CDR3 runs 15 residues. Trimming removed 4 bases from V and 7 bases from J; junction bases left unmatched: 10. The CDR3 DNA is TGTGCCTGGATGAGGGACAGCTTTACAAATTCACCCCTCCACTTT. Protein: CAWMRDSFTNSPLHF.

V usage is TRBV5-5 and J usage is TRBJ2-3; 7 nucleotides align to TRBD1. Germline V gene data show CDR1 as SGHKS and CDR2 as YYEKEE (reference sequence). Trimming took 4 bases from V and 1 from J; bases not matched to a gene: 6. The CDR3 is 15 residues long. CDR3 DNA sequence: TGTGCCAGCAGCGGACCGGGACAGCGCACAGATACGCAGTATTTT. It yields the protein CASSGPGQRTDTQYF.

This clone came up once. The CDR3 loop is CASSLGGEQYF. The CDR3 nucleotides are TGTGCCAGCAGTCTCGGGGGCGAGCAGTACTTC. The chain combines TRBV27 with TRBJ2-7; D is perhaps TRBD2 (6 bases). The V gene's germline CDR1 is MNHEY and CDR2 SMNVEV (reference sequence). CDR3 length: 11 residues. The ends were cut back, 5 bases at V and 6 bases at J, with 8 bases in the middle.

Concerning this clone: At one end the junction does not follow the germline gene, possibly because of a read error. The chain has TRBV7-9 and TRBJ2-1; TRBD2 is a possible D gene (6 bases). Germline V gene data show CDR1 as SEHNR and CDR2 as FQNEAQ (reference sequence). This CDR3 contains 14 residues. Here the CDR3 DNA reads TGTTCCAGCAGCTTATCCTCTCTAGCGAATGAGCAGTTCTTC. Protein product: CSSSLSSLANEQFF.